The 10 T cell receptor beta chains below were found in one sample sequenced in a study of blood T cell repertoires in COVID-19. The table came from immunoSEQ multiplex PCR; TCRdb's copy has only in-frame clones and leaves some out. The table lists 200,000 to 250,000 clones, around 84% of them singletons. Sequencing was performed on peripheral blood. Receptors originate from a man between 40 and 49 years old with acute or convalescent COVID-19.

The rearrangement joins TRBV5-1 to TRBJ1-3; D is ambiguous. The germline CDR1 and CDR2 sequences are SGHRS and YFSETQ. V was trimmed by 2 bases and J by 0 bases, leaving 9 bases between them. The CDR3 consists of 15 residues. CDR3 nucleotide sequence: TGCGCCAGCAGCTTACAACCCAGCTCTGGAAACACCATATATTTT. Encoded protein: CASSLQPSSGNTIYF.

The chain combines TRBV9 with TRBJ2-3; weak D call: TRBD2 (6 bases). The CDR3 extends over 13 amino acids. V lost 0 bases to trimming and J lost 4 bases, with 6 bases between them. Looked up from germline, CDR1 is SGDLS and CDR2 is YYNGEE. The CDR3 is CASSVGGADTQYF. In DNA form, the CDR3 reads TGTGCCAGCAGCGTAGGGGGGGCAGATACGCAGTATTTT.

The chain uses TRBV5-1 and TRBJ2-7; a weak D match, TRBD2 (7 bases). The CDR3 totals 17 residues. CDR1 is SGHRS and CDR2 is YFSETQ in the germline V gene. With 0 bases removed from V and 0 bases from J, the gap between germline ends came to 16 bases. In DNA, the CDR3 is TGCGCCAGCAGCTTGGCCGAGGGGGGGCCTAGCTCCTACGAGCAGTACTTC. Its protein product is CASSLAEGGPSSYEQYF.

The chain combines TRBV9 with TRBJ2-2; D is unresolved. Trimming cost V 1 base and J 7 bases, with 14 bases left between them. Germline V gene sequence: CDR1 SGDLS, CDR2 YYNGEE. CDR3 length: 15 amino acids. In nucleotides, the CDR3 is TGTGCCAGCAGCGTATCACGGTCGAGAGGCGGGGAGCTGTTTTTT. Residues: CASSVSRSRGGELFF.

The chain carries TRBV10-3 and TRBJ1-5; D unresolved. The CDR3 loop spans 14 amino acids. CDR1 and CDR2 from the germline V gene are ENHRY and SYGVKD. Between the trimmed V and J ends, which lost 7 bases and 7 bases, there was a span of 17 bases. The CDR3 sequence is CAIKDSPGNQPQHF. Written as DNA, the CDR3 is TGTGCCATCAAGGACTCTCCCGGAAACCAGCCCCAGCATTTT.

V is TRBV29-1 and J is TRBJ2-1, with D perhaps TRBD1 (5 bases). With 0 bases removed from V and 6 bases from J, the gap between germline ends came to 12 bases. This CDR3 has 14 amino acids. Germline CDR1 SQVTM, CDR2 ANQGSEA. CDR3 DNA: TGCAGCGTTGAAGATGACAGTCTCAGCAATGAGCAGTTCTTC. Its protein product is CSVEDDSLSNEQFF.

The chain is built from TRBV5-1 and TRBJ1-1; 7 positions agree with TRBD1. CDR3 length: 12 residues. Germline trimming cut 4 bases from V and 11 bases from J; bases unmatched to any gene: 8. The germline gives CDR1 SGHRS, CDR2 YFSETQ. The CDR3 reads CASSQKGAVAFF. As DNA, the CDR3 is TGCGCCAGCAGCCAGAAGGGGGCCGTGGCTTTCTTT.

This clone has more than one count but fewer than ten. The chain uses TRBV7-9 and TRBJ2-7, with D possibly being TRBD1 (6 bases). Germline V gene data show CDR1 as SEHNR and CDR2 as FQNEAQ (reference sequence). V dropped 11 bases and J dropped 7 bases, with 18 bases sitting between them. The CDR3 sequence is 12 residues long. The DNA of the CDR3 is TGTGCCTCAGCCCCAGGGGCTGGGGAGCAGTACTTC. Translation: CASAPGAGEQYF.

The V call is TRBV10-3, the J call TRBJ1-1; no firm D call. This CDR3 region has 15 residues. The ends were cut back, 0 bases at V and 0 bases at J, with 8 bases in the middle. Germline values: CDR1 ENHRY, CDR2 SYGVKD. CDR3 coding DNA: TGTGCCATCAGTGAGTCTGCGGGGATGAACACTGAAGCTTTCTTT. Its translation: CAISESAGMNTEAFF.

The gene calls are TRBV27 and TRBJ1-2; 9 positions match TRBD1. The CDR3 consists of 12 residues. From germline, CDR1 is MNHEY and CDR2 SMNVEV (reference sequence). The V segment lost 5 bases and the J segment 8 bases; nucleotides outside the gene matches: 3. The chain's CDR3 is CASSPQGAGYTF. CDR3 DNA: TGTGCCAGCAGTCCACAGGGGGCGGGCTACACCTTC.